One sample yielded the 18 T cell receptor beta chains listed below, sequenced in a study of shared clonotypes between healthy human individuals. Produced via immunoSEQ multiplex PCR; TCRdb's table is partial and in-frame only. Of 470,000 or so clones in the sample, roughly 80% were seen once. The sequencing sample was made of PBMCs. The receptors come from a middle-aged woman in good health. Some clones in this sample may be carry-over from other donors' samples.

The genes are TRBV7-9 and TRBJ2-5; perhaps TRBD2 as D (6 bases). There are 16 residues in the CDR3. Looked up from germline, CDR1 is SEHNR and CDR2 is FQNEAQ (reference sequence). V was clipped by 5 bases and J by 5 bases, with 21 bases between them. The CDR3, as DNA: TGTGCCAGCAGCCCGCCGGGTTCGGGGGAGCGGGAGACCCAGTACTTC. Its translation: CASSPPGSGERETQYF.

CDR3 residues: CASSWSGVGAYEQYF. The CDR3 nucleotides are TGTGCCAGCAGTTGGTCAGGGGTTGGGGCCTACGAGCAGTACTTC. This sequence joins TRBV27 and TRBJ2-7; possibly TRBD1 for D (6 bases). V was cut by 4 bases and J by 2 bases, with 15 bases left in between. This CDR3 has 15 residues. Looked up from germline, CDR1 is MNHEY and CDR2 is SMNVEV (reference sequence).

This clone has a handful of counts. The V gene is TRBV7-3, the J gene TRBJ2-1; no firm D call. V was pared by 4 bases and J by 6 bases, with 13 bases between. Germline V gene lookup returns CDR1 SGHTA and CDR2 FQGTGA. This CDR3 has 14 residues. DNA of the CDR3: TGTGCCAGCAGCTCCCTAGTGGGTAGCAATGAGCAGTTCTTC. Amino acids: CASSSLVGSNEQFF.

The chain joins TRBV19 to TRBJ1-2; D might be TRBD1 (6 bases). CDR3 size: 14 residues. Germline CDR1 and CDR2: LNHDA and SQIVND (reference sequence). V was cut by 8 bases and J by 4 bases, with 17 bases left in between. CDR3 bases: TGTGCCAGTCGTAGTACAGGGTCGGGCTATGGCTACACCTTC. Its protein product is CASRSTGSGYGYTF.

The chain links TRBV28 to TRBJ2-5; TRBD1 agrees at 9 bases. CDR1 MDHEN and CDR2 SYDVKM come from the germline V gene. Trimming at V came to 3 bases and at J to 3 bases, leaving 5 bases not matched to a gene. This CDR3 region has 15 residues. The DNA for the CDR3 is TGTGCCAGCAGTTTTCCTAGGACAGGGGAAGAGACCCAGTACTTC. Its translation is CASSFPRTGEETQYF.

The gene calls are TRBV27 and TRBJ2-1; D not resolved. The germline V and J ends were trimmed by 4 bases and 6 bases, with 16 bases remaining between them. This CDR3 comprises 15 residues. CDR1 and CDR2 from the germline V gene are MNHEY and SMNVEV (reference sequence). The CDR3 spells CASSSRLGWGNEQFF. CDR3 bases: TGTGCCAGCAGTTCCCGTCTAGGTTGGGGCAATGAGCAGTTCTTC.

The CDR3 loop reads CASSLAPWGQGSWAYNEQFF. CDR3 bases: TGCGCCAGCAGCTTGGCGCCCTGGGGACAGGGTTCTTGGGCCTACAATGAGCAGTTCTTC. This chain links TRBV5-1 with TRBJ2-1; 9 bases are a match to TRBD1. From germline, CDR1 is SGHRS and CDR2 YFSETQ. V lost 0 bases to trimming and J lost 2 bases; unmatched junction nucleotides: 15. There are 20 residues in the CDR3.

The chain uses TRBV7-3 and TRBJ2-3, with 8 bases identical to TRBD2. The CDR3 spans 15 residues. J was trimmed by 4 bases and V by 4 bases; bases with no gene match: 7. Looked up from germline, CDR1 is SGHTA and CDR2 is FQGTGA. For the CDR3, the DNA is TGTGCCAGCAGCTCTAGCGGGCGGAGGGCAGATACGCAGTATTTT. Protein product: CASSSSGRRADTQYF.

The J gene is TRBJ1-5, the V gene TRBV28; D gene ambiguous. This CDR3 has 12 amino acids. V shed 8 bases and J shed 4 bases, with 9 bases lying between them. Germline V gene data show CDR1 as MDHEN and CDR2 as SYDVKM. The CDR3 spells CASSVRNQPQHF. Here the CDR3 DNA reads TGTGCCAGCTCAGTTCGGAATCAGCCCCAGCATTTT. The full variable domain, rest sourced from reference TRBV28 and TRBJ1-5, is DVKVTQSSRYLVKRTGEKVFLECVQDMDHENMFWYRQDPGLGLRLIYFSYDVKMKEKGDIPEGYSVSREKKERFSLILESASTNQTSMYLCASSVRNQPQHFGDGTRLSIL.

The chain recombines TRBV30 with TRBJ2-2; 8 bases line up with TRBD2. V was clipped by 0 bases and J by 7 bases; unmatched bases: 10. The length of the CDR3 is 16 residues. Germline-derived CDR1 and CDR2 are GTSNPN and SVGIG (reference sequence). DNA of the CDR3: TGTGCCTGGAGTGTACGGTCGGGAGGGCCGGGCGGGGAGCTGTTTTTT. It translates to CAWSVRSGGPGGELFF.

V usage is TRBV21-1 and J usage is TRBJ2-6; whether TRBD1, the table's D call, matches the DNA was not checked. TRBV21-1 represents a pseudogene. The CDR3 is 22 residues long. In nucleotides, the CDR3 is TGTGCCAGCAGCAAATTCCAAAGCGGACAGGGCCGAAGGAGCTCTGGGGCCAACGTCCTGACTTTC. It codes for CASSKFQSGQGRRSSGANVLTF.

This CDR3 is CASSPLLAGDGNEQFF. The CDR3 region has the DNA TGTGCCAGCAGCCCTTTACTAGCGGGAGATGGCAATGAGCAGTTCTTC. This chain connects TRBV7-6 to TRBJ2-1, with 11 bases that match TRBD2. Germline trimming cut 5 bases from V and 6 bases from J; bases unmatched to any gene: 9. CDR3 length equals 16 residues. The germline gives CDR1 SGHVS, CDR2 FNYEAQ.

On this clone itself: The same CDR3 also results from other DNA sequences found in this sample. V usage is TRBV15 and J usage is TRBJ2-5; D call uncertain. The germline V gene has CDR1 LNHNV and CDR2 YYDKDF (reference sequence). The CDR3 contains 12 residues. Deletions cut 0 bases from V and 5 bases from J, with 4 bases between. The CDR3 sequence: CATSRDSETQYF. The CDR3 DNA is TGTGCCACCAGCAGAGATTCTGAGACCCAGTACTTC.

This clone occurred a few times. The rearrangement uses TRBV29-1 and TRBJ2-7, with a weak D call TRBD1 (6 bases). Germline CDR1 SQVTM, CDR2 ANQGSEA. Trimming cost V 4 bases and J 6 bases, with 22 bases left between them. The CDR3 has 15 residues. The CDR3 DNA follows: TGCAGCGTTGGCCAACTACAGGGTTCGGTGGGCGAGCAGTACTTC. Translating gives CSVGQLQGSVGEQYF.

This clone was seen more than once but under ten times. The chain recombines TRBV13 with TRBJ1-1, with 9 bases matching TRBD1. Per the germline V gene, CDR1 is PRHDT and CDR2 is FYEKMQ (reference sequence). V lost 5 bases, J lost 4 bases, and 5 bases stayed unmatched. The CDR3 spans 14 residues. The CDR3 loop is CASSPRTGATEAFF. The CDR3 coding sequence is TGTGCCAGCAGCCCGAGGACAGGGGCCACTGAAGCTTTCTTT.

V gene TRBV11-2 combines with J gene TRBJ2-7; D gene ambiguous. The CDR3 covers 12 residues. The germline V gene has CDR1 SGHAT and CDR2 FQNNGV. The germline V and J ends were trimmed by 5 bases and 6 bases, with 11 bases remaining between them. CDR3 in amino acids: CASSPPGGEQYF. The CDR3 DNA reads TGTGCCAGCAGCCCCCCCGGTGGCGAGCAGTACTTC. The entire variable domain, with the rest obtained from reference TRBV11-2 and TRBJ2-7, is as follows: EAGVAQSPRYKIIEKRQSVAFWCNPISGHATLYWYQQILGQGPKLLIQFQNNGVVDDSQLPKDRFSAERLKGVDSTLKIQPAKLEDSAVYLCASSPPGGEQYFGPGTRLTVT.

This chain links TRBV13 with TRBJ2-1, with 7 bases aligning to TRBD2. The germline gives CDR1 PRHDT, CDR2 FYEKMQ (reference sequence). This CDR3 region has 14 residues. V shed 8 bases, J shed 9 bases, and the junction held 13 bases outside the gene matches. Here the CDR3 DNA reads TGTGCCAGCGGTCGAAGGGAGGGCGGGGGTGAGCAGTTCTTC. Translated: CASGRREGGGEQFF.

To note about this clone: One junction end does not reproduce the germline sequence, and a read error may be involved. V and J are TRBV7-7 and TRBJ2-2; the D gene could be TRBD1 or TRBD2 (5 bases each). Germline CDR1 reads SSHAT; CDR2 reads FNYEAQ (reference sequence). The CDR3 is 15 amino acids. The CDR3 here is CASSSNGADTGELFF. CDR3 DNA: TGTGCTAGCAGCTCAAACGGGGCAGACACCGGGGAGCTGTTTTTT.